Listed below are T cell receptor beta chains from one sample, sequenced in a study of blood T cell repertoires in COVID-19. Using immunoSEQ multiplex PCR, the repertoire was profiled, and TCRdb retains in-frame clones only, with some absent. The repertoire holds 120,000 or so clones, with less than 85% as singletons. The sequenced sample was peripheral blood. Receptors were obtained from an elderly woman with acute or convalescent COVID-19. The CDR3 runs from the conserved cysteine through the conserved F or W. Each record gives: V gene, clone size, J gene, D gene, CDR3 protein, CDR3 DNA. A D gene is named only where the DNA matches it firmly. Size is stated for part of the rows, as once, few or many counts, or as a class when the clone is expanded.

>TRBV5-4|few|TRBJ1-1|.
CASSLPGSNTEAFF
TGTGCCAGCAGCTTGCCGGGGTCGAACACTGAAGCTTTCTTT
>TRBV6-2/TRBV6-3|.|TRBJ2-7|.
CASSYSAGRGYF
TGTGCCAGCAGTTACTCGGCCGGCCGGGGGTACTTC
>TRBV28|.|TRBJ2-5|.
CASSPAGLRETQYF
TGTGCCAGCAGTCCGGCGGGCCTTCGAGAGACCCAGTACTTC
>TRBV4-1|.|TRBJ1-2|TRBD1
CASSQGTGMGGYTF
TGCGCCAGCAGCCAAGGGACAGGGATGGGAGGCTACACCTTC
>TRBV5-1|.|TRBJ2-7|TRBD2
CASSLGLAGAYEQYF
TGCGCCAGCAGCTTGGGGCTAGCGGGAGCCTACGAGCAGTACTTC
>TRBV3-1/TRBV3-2|.|TRBJ2-5|.
CASSQTGRLLNKETQYF
TGTGCCAGCAGCCAAACAGGCCGACTCCTCAATAAAGAGACCCAGTACTTC
>TRBV3-1/TRBV3-2|.|TRBJ1-1|TRBD1
CASSQTGGSEAFF
TGTGCCAGCAGCCAAACAGGGGGCTCTGAAGCTTTCTTT
>TRBV2|.|TRBJ2-7|.
CASSGGPPKSYEQYF
TGTGCCAGCAGCGGGGGACCCCCCAAGTCATACGAGCAGTACTTC
>TRBV27|.|TRBJ2-2|.
CASSLSGRDTGELFF
TGTGCCAGCAGTTTATCCGGCAGGGACACCGGGGAGCTGTTTTTT
>TRBV27|.|TRBJ2-2|.
CASSLSRRELFF
TGTGCCAGCAGTTTATCCAGGAGGGAGCTGTTTTTT
>TRBV4-3|.|TRBJ2-1|TRBD2
CASSQDQTSGSKFF
TGCGCCAGCAGCCAAGACCAAACTAGCGGGTCTAAGTTCTTC
>TRBV6-5|.|TRBJ2-2|.
CASSFLRGGELFF
TGTGCCAGCAGTTTCCTTCGGGGCGGGGAGCTGTTTTTT
>TRBV4-2|.|TRBJ2-7|.
CASSQEPGVSSYEQYF
TGTGCCAGCAGCCAAGAGCCAGGGGTAAGCTCCTACGAGCAGTACTTC
>TRBV3-1/TRBV3-2|.|TRBJ2-5|.
CASSQFAGGETQYF
TGTGCCAGCAGCCAATTCGCGGGCGGAGAGACCCAGTACTTC
>TRBV6-2/TRBV6-3|.|TRBJ1-1|TRBD1
CASSSWTGGDTEAFF
TGTGCCAGCAGTTCTTGGACAGGGGGCGACACTGAAGCTTTCTTT
>TRBV19|.|TRBJ2-7|TRBD2
CASSQLAGEAYEQYF
TGTGCCAGTAGTCAATTAGCGGGAGAGGCCTACGAGCAGTACTTC
>TRBV7-9|.|TRBJ2-4|.
CASSLGLTGFQGKNIQYF
TGTGCCAGCAGCTTAGGACTGACAGGTTTCCAGGGCAAAAACATTCAGTACTTC
>TRBV20-1|once|TRBJ2-3|TRBD2
CSASVAGLQDTQYF
TGCAGTGCTAGTGTAGCGGGACTACAAGATACGCAGTATTTT
>TRBV11-2|.|TRBJ2-7|TRBD2
CASSLDPELAGGYEQYF
TGTGCCAGCAGCTTAGATCCGGAGCTAGCGGGGGGCTACGAGCAGTACTTC
>TRBV3-1/TRBV3-2|once|TRBJ1-1|.
CASSPLNTEAFF
TGTGCCAGCAGCCCTCTGAACACTGAAGCTTTCTTT
>TRBV24-1|.|TRBJ2-3|TRBD2
CATSPGTSGRVVTDTQYF
TGTGCCACCAGTCCGGGGACTAGCGGGAGGGTCGTCACAGATACGCAGTATTTT
>TRBV28|.|TRBJ2-5|.
CASSLPQGLETQYF
TGTGCCAGCAGTTTACCACAGGGTTTGGAGACCCAGTACTTC
>TRBV5-4|.|TRBJ1-4|TRBD1
CASSLSGTGHEKLFF
TGTGCCAGCAGCTTATCCGGGACAGGACACGAAAAACTGTTTTTT
>TRBV11-2|.|TRBJ1-1|.
CASSYLRGEAFF
TGTGCCAGCAGCTACTTAAGGGGTGAAGCTTTCTTT
>TRBV4-2|.|TRBJ2-1|TRBD2
CASSQEYSGRSIYNEQFF
TGTGCCAGCAGCCAAGAGTATAGCGGGAGGAGCATTTACAATGAGCAGTTCTTC
>TRBV7-8|.|TRBJ2-3|.
CASRSGSTDTQYF
TGTGCCAGCAGGTCCGGGTCCACAGATACGCAGTATTTT
>TRBV12-3/TRBV12-4|.|TRBJ2-7|.
CASSLLGRYEQYF
TGTGCCAGCAGTTTACTGGGCCGCTACGAGCAGTACTTC
>TRBV5-1|.|TRBJ2-1|TRBD2
CASSLAAAGALGNEQFF
TGCGCCAGCAGCTTGGCCGCAGCGGGGGCCCTGGGTAATGAGCAGTTCTTC
>TRBV3-1/TRBV3-2|.|TRBJ1-2|TRBD1
CASSHSQGARSGYTF
TGTGCCAGCAGCCATTCCCAGGGGGCAAGAAGTGGCTACACCTTC
>TRBV6-5|.|TRBJ1-1|.
CASSYSGQSNTEAFF
TGTGCCAGCAGTTACTCTGGACAGTCAAACACTGAAGCTTTCTTT
>TRBV12-5|.|TRBJ1-6|.
CASALTGGPLHF
TGTGCTAGTGCCCTCACCGGGGGTCCCCTCCACTTT
>TRBV5-5|few|TRBJ1-6|.
CASSRYQEGSPLHF
TGTGCCAGCAGCCGTTACCAGGAGGGTTCACCCCTCCACTTT
>TRBV6-5|few|TRBJ1-1|TRBD1
CASTPPGQDEAFF
TGTGCCAGCACCCCCCCAGGACAGGATGAAGCTTTCTTT
>TRBV1|.|TRBJ2-1|.
CTSSQDRLLAGGNNEQFF
TGCACCAGCAGCCAAGATCGGCTTCTAGCGGGGGGGAACAATGAGCAGTTCTTC
>TRBV4-3|.|TRBJ1-5|.
CASSQGQGYNQPQHF
TGCGCCAGCAGCCAAGGCCAGGGGTACAATCAGCCCCAGCATTTT
>TRBV2|.|TRBJ2-5|.
CASTQNPETQYF
TGTGCCAGCACACAAAACCCGGAGACCCAGTACTTC
>TRBV6-1|.|TRBJ2-7|.
CASSESHSDEQYF
TGTGCCAGCAGTGAATCGCACAGTGACGAGCAGTACTTC
>TRBV7-9|.|TRBJ2-7|TRBD2
CASSLAAGVAYEQYF
TGTGCCAGCAGCTTAGCTGCGGGAGTCGCCTACGAGCAGTACTTC
>TRBV2|.|TRBJ1-2|.
CASSASYGYTF
TGTGCCAGCAGTGCCAGCTATGGCTACACCTTC
>TRBV6-5|few|TRBJ2-7|.
CASSSQGSYEQYF
TGTGCCAGCAGTTCCCAGGGCTCCTACGAGCAGTACTTC
>TRBV11-2|.|TRBJ2-3|.
CASSLGLTDTQYF
TGTGCCAGCAGCTTGGGCCTCACAGATACGCAGTATTTT
>TRBV7-2|.|TRBJ2-1|.
CASSLAGSSYNEQFF
TGTGCCAGCAGCTTAGCCGGGAGCTCCTACAATGAGCAGTTCTTC